A single sample gave rise to the 22 T cell receptor beta chains below, sequenced in a study of siplizumab effects on memory and regulatory T cells. For these receptors, no antigen is known. Cells from the mixed lymphocyte reaction underwent coculture for around 6 days at 37 degrees C. Clones were read by immunoSEQ multiplex PCR, and TCRdb kept only the in-frame ones, dropping some. Of under 9,000 clones detected, 35% to 40% appear once; the ten largest clones hold 5.5% to 7.5%. Sequenced sample: CFSE-low (dividing) CD8+ T cells sorted from an allogeneic mixed lymphocyte reaction. The receptors originated from a human donor in good health; the cells came from an allogeneic mixed lymphocyte reaction.

This clone was found once. One end of the junction does not line up with germline, which may come from a read error. This chain connects TRBV6-1 to TRBJ2-6; the D gene is possibly TRBD2 (5 bases). Germline V lookup: CDR1 MNHNS, CDR2 SASEGT. There are 17 residues in the CDR3. CDR3: CAISDGVVRTGANVLTF. CDR3 DNA sequence: TGTGCCATCAGTGACGGGGTAGTTCGTACTGGGGCCAACGTCCTGACTTTC.

Comment on this clone: The junction differs from germline at one of its ends, possibly a read error. The chain employs TRBV5-4 and TRBJ2-1; D is undetermined. CDR1 and CDR2 (germline): SGHNT, YYREEE (reference sequence). This CDR3 has 15 residues. The CDR3, as DNA: TGCGCCAGCAGCCAAGATTTTGAGACCTACAATGAGCAGTTCTTC. Protein product: CASSQDFETYNEQFF.

By share, this clone ranks as medium-sized. This chain uses TRBV19 with TRBJ1-2; possibly TRBD1 for D (6 bases). The V end lost 7 bases, the J end lost 4 bases, and 10 bases lay between the germline ends. The CDR3 has 12 amino acids. Germline loops: CDR1 LNHDA, CDR2 SQIVND (reference sequence). For the CDR3, the DNA is TGTGCCAGTACTGGGACAAGCTATGGCTACACCTTC. Its translation: CASTGTSYGYTF.

Relative to its sample, this clone is medium-sized (0.01 to 0.1%). The CDR3 DNA is TGCAGCGGTGGGACCGCCCGAAACACCGGGGAGCTGTTTTTT. Encoded protein: CSGGTARNTGELFF. This chain links TRBV29-1 with TRBJ2-2; the D gene could be TRBD1 or TRBD2 (5 bases each). Germline lookup yields CDR1 SQVTM and CDR2 ANQGSEA. This CDR3 has 14 amino acids. Trimming took off 7 bases at V and 2 bases at J, with 14 bases between the two ends.

Note on this clone: A much bigger clone sits one base away, suggesting this may be a read error. The rearrangement uses TRBV9 and TRBJ2-7; maybe TRBD1 (6 bases). Germline CDR1 reads SGDLS; CDR2 reads YYNGEE. CDR3 length equals 14 residues. The CDR3 DNA reads as TGTACCAGCAGCGTCCGTCAGGGGCGTGAGGAGCAGTACTTC. This encodes CTSSVRQGREEQYF. Supplemented by reference TRBV9 and TRBJ2-7, the full variable domain reads DSGVTQTPKHLITATGQRVTLRCSPRSGDLSVYWYQQSLDQGLQFLIQYYNGEERAKGNILERFSAQQFPDLHSELNLSSLELGDSALYFCTSSVRQGREEQYFGPGTRLTVT.

This clone is medium-sized in the sample. V gene TRBV14 combines with J gene TRBJ2-7; tentative D call: TRBD2 (6 bases). The CDR3 is made up of 14 amino acids. V was pared by 4 bases and J by 4 bases, with 14 bases between. CDR1 and CDR2 (germline): SGHDN, FVKESK. The CDR3 loop reads CASSLGSGLYEQYF. In DNA, the CDR3 is TGTGCCAGCAGCCTCGGGAGTGGGTTATACGAGCAGTACTTC.

In its sample, this clone ranks as medium-sized (0.01 to 0.1%). The rearrangement uses TRBV5-6 and TRBJ1-1; 7 nucleotides agree with TRBD1. In germline, CDR1 is SGHDT, CDR2 YYEEEE. The CDR3 covers 14 residues. The trim removed 2 bases at V and 1 base at J, leaving 2 bases unmatched. This CDR3 reads CASSFGTANTEAFF. DNA of the CDR3: TGTGCCAGCAGCTTCGGGACAGCGAACACTGAAGCTTTCTTT.

This clone is medium-sized. The chain combines TRBV10-3 with TRBJ1-5; a weak D match, TRBD1 (6 bases). The CDR3 length is 12 residues. The germline V gene has CDR1 ENHRY and CDR2 SYGVKD. The germline V and J ends were trimmed by 5 bases and 4 bases, with 6 bases remaining between them. For the CDR3, the DNA is TGTGCCATCAGTACAGGGAATCAGCCCCAGCATTTT. The encoded protein is CAISTGNQPQHF.

This chain joins TRBV27 and TRBJ2-1; D call uncertain. Germline values: CDR1 MNHEY, CDR2 SMNVEV (reference sequence). The CDR3 consists of 12 residues. The germline V and J ends were trimmed by 1 base and 6 bases, with 4 bases remaining between them. The CDR3 region is CASSLLGNEQFF. In nucleotides, the CDR3 is TGTGCCAGCAGTTTATTAGGCAATGAGCAGTTCTTC.

This clone is termed large. The rearrangement joins TRBV19 to TRBJ2-7, with D perhaps matching TRBD1 (6 bases). This CDR3 is 14 amino acids long. V lost 3 bases and J lost 1, with 10 bases in between. Germline V CDR1 and CDR2: LNHDA, SQIVND (reference sequence). CDR3 nucleotides: TGTGCCAGTAGTATTCGCGGACAGTCCTACGAGCAGTACTTC. The encoded protein is CASSIRGQSYEQYF.

This clone occurred a few times. This chain joins TRBV13 and TRBJ1-3, with D possibly TRBD1 on 6 matching bases. CDR3 length equals 16 residues. Trimming cost V 2 bases and J 0 bases, with 11 bases left between them. CDR1 is PRHDT, CDR2 FYEKMQ, per germline (reference sequence). As DNA, the CDR3 is TGTGCCAGCAGCTTAACCGGGACAAACTCTGGAAACACCATATATTTT. Translating gives CASSLTGTNSGNTIYF.

The rearrangement uses TRBV6-5 and TRBJ1-3; D possibly corresponds to TRBD1 (6 bases). The CDR3 covers 15 residues. Trimming stripped 6 bases from V and 6 bases from J, with 18 bases between. Germline CDR1 is MNHEY and CDR2 is SVGAGI. CDR3 amino acids: CASRILQGGENTIYF. The DNA of the CDR3 is TGTGCCAGCAGGATACTACAGGGAGGGGAAAACACCATATATTTT.

This clone has just one count. The chain joins TRBV7-1 to TRBJ2-7; D is unclear. TRBV7-1 is identified as an open reading frame with a role that is uncertain. Trimming removed 4 bases from V and 2 bases from J, with 12 bases in between. The CDR3 has 14 amino acids. CDR3 amino acids: CASSLVGSTYEQYF. CDR3 nucleotide sequence: TGTGCCAGCAGCTTAGTTGGATCCACCTACGAGCAGTACTTC.

The chain employs TRBV4-3 and TRBJ2-2; 11 bases agree with TRBD2. Unmatched junction bases numbered 3, after V lost 3 bases and J lost 0 bases. The CDR3 covers 17 residues. Germline values: CDR1 LGHNA, CDR2 YSLEER. CDR3 protein: CASSQGLAVTNTGELFF. The CDR3, as DNA: TGCGCCAGCAGCCAGGGACTAGCGGTAACGAACACCGGGGAGCTGTTTTTT.

V is TRBV6-5 and J is TRBJ2-7; no firm D call. V lost 5 bases and J lost 3, with 11 bases in between. Per the germline V gene, CDR1 is MNHEY and CDR2 is SVGAGI. The CDR3 is 13 amino acids. This CDR3 is CASSEASGYEQYF. The CDR3 DNA reads as TGTGCCAGCAGTGAAGCCTCGGGCTACGAGCAGTACTTC.

This clone was recorded only once. The chain has TRBV6-1 and TRBJ1-1, with D perhaps matching TRBD1 (6 bases). V was pared by 1 base and J by 3 bases, with 12 bases between. This CDR3 is 15 amino acids long. Germline V gene lookup returns CDR1 MNHNS and CDR2 SASEGT. The CDR3 sequence: CASSEVGGLDTEAFF. CDR3 coding DNA: TGTGCCAGCAGTGAAGTCGGGGGGCTTGACACTGAAGCTTTCTTT.

Sample share makes this clone medium-sized. The V gene is TRBV5-1, the J gene TRBJ2-7, with 8 nucleotides matching TRBD1. V trimming: 4 bases; J trimming: 1 base; junction bases outside the gene matches: 4. This CDR3 has 14 residues. Germline loops: CDR1 SGHRS, CDR2 YFSETQ. CDR3: CASSRGTGSYEQYF. CDR3 in DNA: TGCGCCAGCAGCCGCGGGACAGGATCCTACGAGCAGTACTTC.

This clone is categorized as medium-sized. The sample carries other DNA sequences with the same CDR3. J is TRBJ2-7 and V is TRBV4-1; 11 nucleotides agree with TRBD1. Germline CDR1 is MGHRA and CDR2 is YSYEKL. The J segment lost 4 bases and the V segment lost 4 bases, leaving 3 bases of the junction unmatched. The CDR3 loop spans 14 amino acids. The CDR3 sequence: CASSPGQGAYEQYF. The DNA for the CDR3 is TGCGCCAGCAGCCCCGGACAGGGGGCGTACGAGCAGTACTTC.

The V and J genes are TRBV7-2 and TRBJ2-7; D may be TRBD2 (5 bases). V lost 2 bases, J lost 4 bases, and 12 bases lay in between. The CDR3 has 14 residues. Germline-derived CDR1 and CDR2 are SGHTA and FQGNSA. CDR3 coding DNA: TGTGCCAGCAGCTTACCTGGACGGGGATACGAGCAGTACTTC. Its translation: CASSLPGRGYEQYF.

Judged by abundance, this clone is medium-sized. The chain uses TRBV4-1 and TRBJ2-7, with D tentatively TRBD1 (6 bases). Per germline, CDR1 MGHRA and CDR2 YSYEKL. Between the trimmed V and J ends, which lost 1 base and 3 bases, there was a span of 10 bases. The CDR3 is 14 amino acids. CDR3 sequence (DNA): TGCGCCAGCAGCCAAGTTCAGGGGCGCTACGAGCAGTACTTC. It yields the protein CASSQVQGRYEQYF.

This clone is categorized as medium-sized. The J gene is TRBJ2-5, the V gene TRBV28; 10 bases are shared with TRBD2. From germline, CDR1 is MDHEN and CDR2 SYDVKM. V dropped 6 bases and J dropped 5; count of bases not matched to a gene: 15. CDR3 length equals 17 residues. CDR3 DNA sequence: TGTGCCAGCAGGCCTTCGCAACTAGCGGGAAGGTGGGAGACCCAGTACTTC. Protein product: CASRPSQLAGRWETQYF.

The chain is built from TRBV6-4 and TRBJ2-1; D ambiguous. Germline V gene data show CDR1 as MRHNA and CDR2 as SNTAGT. Between the trimmed V and J ends, which lost 3 bases and 6 bases, there was a span of 9 bases. The CDR3 length is 13 residues. The CDR3 DNA is TGTGCCAGCAGTGAAACCCCGGGCAATGAGCAGTTCTTC. This codes for CASSETPGNEQFF.